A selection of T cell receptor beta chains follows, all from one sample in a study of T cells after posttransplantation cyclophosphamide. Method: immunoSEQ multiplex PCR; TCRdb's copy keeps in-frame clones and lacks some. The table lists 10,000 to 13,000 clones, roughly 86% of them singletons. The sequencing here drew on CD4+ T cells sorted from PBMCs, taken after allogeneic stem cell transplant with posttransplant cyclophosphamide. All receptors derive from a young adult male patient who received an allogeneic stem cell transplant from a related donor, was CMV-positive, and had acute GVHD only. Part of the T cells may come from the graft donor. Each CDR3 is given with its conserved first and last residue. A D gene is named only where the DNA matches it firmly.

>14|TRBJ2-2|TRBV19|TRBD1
CATALTGGIGELFF
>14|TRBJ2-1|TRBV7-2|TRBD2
CASTRPGGVLEQFF
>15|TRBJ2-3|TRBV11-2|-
CASSFGTPSTDTQYF
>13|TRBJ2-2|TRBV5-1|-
CASSDRPGGELFF
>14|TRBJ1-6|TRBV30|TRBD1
CAWSASQGSSPLHF
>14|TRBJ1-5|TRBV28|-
CASRPGLTNQPQHF
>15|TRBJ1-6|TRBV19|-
CASSIGDSNLSPLHF
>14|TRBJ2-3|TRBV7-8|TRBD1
CASSVGQEVDTQYF
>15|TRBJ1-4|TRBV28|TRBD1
CASSLNGQGWEKLFF
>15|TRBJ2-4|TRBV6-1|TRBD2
CASSPRDGGGREVDF
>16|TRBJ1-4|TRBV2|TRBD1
CASSPRDRGDNEKLFF
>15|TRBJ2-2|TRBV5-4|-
CASSLDPSSTGELFF
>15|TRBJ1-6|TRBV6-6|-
CASSYSGGEGSPLHF
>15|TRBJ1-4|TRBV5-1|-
CASSLGDGSNEKLFF
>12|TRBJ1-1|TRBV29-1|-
CSVLRGSTEAFF
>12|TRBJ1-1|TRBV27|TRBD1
CASRGTVSQAFF
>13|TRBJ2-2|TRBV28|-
CASSLSQTGELFF
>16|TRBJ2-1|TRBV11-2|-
CASSLRGSGSYNEQFF
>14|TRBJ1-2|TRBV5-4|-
CASGGRGDNYGYTF
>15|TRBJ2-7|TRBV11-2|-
CASSFSAGASYEQYF
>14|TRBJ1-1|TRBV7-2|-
CASSRDFLPTEAFF
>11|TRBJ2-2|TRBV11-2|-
CASRSFGELFF
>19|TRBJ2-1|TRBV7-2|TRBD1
CASSVRQGARWEGWNEQFF
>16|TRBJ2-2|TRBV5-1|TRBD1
CASSAGQGGNTGELFF
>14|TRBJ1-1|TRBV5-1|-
CASQPNPGDTEAFF
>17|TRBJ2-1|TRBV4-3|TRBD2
CASSQDLASGGAGEQFF
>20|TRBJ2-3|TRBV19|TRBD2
CASQRTPSGGARRVTDTQYF
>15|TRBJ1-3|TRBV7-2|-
CASSPRVTTGNTIYF
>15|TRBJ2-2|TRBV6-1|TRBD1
CASRRTGAYTGELFF
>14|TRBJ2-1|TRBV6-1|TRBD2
CASRTGTSGGEQFF
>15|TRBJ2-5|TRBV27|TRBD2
CASSPTSGAMSTQYF
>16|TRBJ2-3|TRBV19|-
CASSIGPGAVGDTQYF
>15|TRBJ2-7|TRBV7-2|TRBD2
CASSLASSGGYEQYF
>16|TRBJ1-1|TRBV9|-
CASSVGTGKGYTEAFF
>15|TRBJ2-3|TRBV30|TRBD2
CAWSVGSGGADTQYF
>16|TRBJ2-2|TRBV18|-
CASSPQQTTNTGELFF
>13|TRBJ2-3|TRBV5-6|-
CASSLTSTDTQYF
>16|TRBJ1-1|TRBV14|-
CASSRERLIGNTEAFF
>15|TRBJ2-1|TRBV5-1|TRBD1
CASSSGQGGYNEQFF
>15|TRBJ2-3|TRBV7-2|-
CASSLVTGNTDTQYF
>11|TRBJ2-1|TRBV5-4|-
CASSSDNEQFF
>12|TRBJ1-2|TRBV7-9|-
CASSLDTRSYTF
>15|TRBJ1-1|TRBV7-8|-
CASSLIRSGGFEAFF
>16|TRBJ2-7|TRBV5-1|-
CASSLLGLTDPYEQYF
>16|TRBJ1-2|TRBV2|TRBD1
CASSATGTGLQGGYTF
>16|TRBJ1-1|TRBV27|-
CASSALGGRPNTEAFF
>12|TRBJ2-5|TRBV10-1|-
CASRGPQETQYF
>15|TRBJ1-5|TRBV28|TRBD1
CASSPGQGGISPQHF
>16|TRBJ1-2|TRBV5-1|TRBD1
CASSHRTGEANYGYTF
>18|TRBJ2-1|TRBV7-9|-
CASSLLTGGGASLNEQFF
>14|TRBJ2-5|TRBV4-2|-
CASSQAGGEETQYF
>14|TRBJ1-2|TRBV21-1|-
CASSGPGQDYGYTF
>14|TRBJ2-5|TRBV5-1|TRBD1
CASSSGQAQETQYF
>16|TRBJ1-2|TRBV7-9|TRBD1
CASSLPGTGGEYGYTF